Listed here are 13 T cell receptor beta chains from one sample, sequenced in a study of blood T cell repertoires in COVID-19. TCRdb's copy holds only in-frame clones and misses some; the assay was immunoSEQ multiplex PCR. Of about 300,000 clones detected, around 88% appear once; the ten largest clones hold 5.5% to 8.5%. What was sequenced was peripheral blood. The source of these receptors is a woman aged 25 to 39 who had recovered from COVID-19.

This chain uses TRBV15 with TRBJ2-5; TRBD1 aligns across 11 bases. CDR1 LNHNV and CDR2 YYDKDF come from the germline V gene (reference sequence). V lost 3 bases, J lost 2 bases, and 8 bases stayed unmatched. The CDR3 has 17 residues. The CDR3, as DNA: TGTGCCACCAGCAGGGGACAGGGGGAAGGGGCTCAAGAGACCCAGTACTTC. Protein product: CATSRGQGEGAQETQYF. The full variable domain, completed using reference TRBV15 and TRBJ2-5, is DAMVIQNPRYQVTQFGKPVTLSCSQTLNHNVMYWYQQKSSQAPKLLFHYYDKDFNNEADTPDNFQSRRPNTSFCFLDIRSPGLGDTAMYLCATSRGQGEGAQETQYFGPGTRLLVL.

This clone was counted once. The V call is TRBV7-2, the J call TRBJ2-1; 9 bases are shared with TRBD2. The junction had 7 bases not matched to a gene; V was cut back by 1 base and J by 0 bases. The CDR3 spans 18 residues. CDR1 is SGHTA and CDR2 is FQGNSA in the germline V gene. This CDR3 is CASSLGLAGPYSYNEQFF. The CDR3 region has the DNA TGTGCCAGCAGCTTAGGGCTAGCGGGGCCTTACTCCTACAATGAGCAGTTCTTC.

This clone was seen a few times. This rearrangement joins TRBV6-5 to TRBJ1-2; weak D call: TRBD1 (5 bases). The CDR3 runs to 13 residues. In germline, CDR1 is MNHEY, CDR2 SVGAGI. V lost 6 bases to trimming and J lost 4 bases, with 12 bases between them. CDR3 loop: CASRETARYGYTF. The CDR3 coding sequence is TGTGCCAGCAGGGAGACAGCACGCTATGGCTACACCTTC.

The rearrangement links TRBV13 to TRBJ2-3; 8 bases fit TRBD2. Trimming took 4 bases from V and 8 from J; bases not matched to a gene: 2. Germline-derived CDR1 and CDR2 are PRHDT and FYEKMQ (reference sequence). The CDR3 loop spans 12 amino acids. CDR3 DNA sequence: TGTGCCAGCAGCTGGGGGACTAGTACGCAGTATTTT. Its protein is CASSWGTSTQYF.

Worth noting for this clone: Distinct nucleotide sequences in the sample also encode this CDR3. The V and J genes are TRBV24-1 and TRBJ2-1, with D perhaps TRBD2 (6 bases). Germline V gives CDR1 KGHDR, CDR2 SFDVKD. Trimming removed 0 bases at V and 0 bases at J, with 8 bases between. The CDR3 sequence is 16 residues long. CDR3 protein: CATSDLGGSSYNEQFF. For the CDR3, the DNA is TGTGCCACCAGTGATTTGGGGGGGAGCTCCTACAATGAGCAGTTCTTC.

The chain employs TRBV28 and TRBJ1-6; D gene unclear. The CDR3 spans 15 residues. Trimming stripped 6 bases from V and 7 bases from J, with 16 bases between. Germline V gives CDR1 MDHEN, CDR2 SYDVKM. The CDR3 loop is CASRPPWGANSPLHF. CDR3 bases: TGTGCCAGCAGGCCCCCCTGGGGAGCCAATTCACCCCTCCACTTT.

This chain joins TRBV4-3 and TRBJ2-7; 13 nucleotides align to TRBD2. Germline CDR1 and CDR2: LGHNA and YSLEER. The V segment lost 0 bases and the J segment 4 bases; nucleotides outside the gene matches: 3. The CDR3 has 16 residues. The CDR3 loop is CASSQDWTSGGYEQYF. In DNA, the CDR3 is TGCGCCAGCAGCCAAGATTGGACTAGCGGGGGTTACGAGCAGTACTTC.

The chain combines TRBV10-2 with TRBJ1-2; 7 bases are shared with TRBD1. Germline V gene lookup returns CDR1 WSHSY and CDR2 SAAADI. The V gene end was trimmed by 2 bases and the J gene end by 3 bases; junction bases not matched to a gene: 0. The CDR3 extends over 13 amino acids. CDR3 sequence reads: CASSEGTDYGYTF. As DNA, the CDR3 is TGCGCCAGCAGTGAGGGGACAGACTATGGCTACACCTTC.

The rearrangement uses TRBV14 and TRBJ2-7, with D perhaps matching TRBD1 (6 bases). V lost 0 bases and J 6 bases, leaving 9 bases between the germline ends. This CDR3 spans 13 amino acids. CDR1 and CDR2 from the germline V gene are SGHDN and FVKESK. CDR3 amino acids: CASSQDRGGEQYF. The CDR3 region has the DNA TGTGCCAGCAGCCAAGACAGGGGCGGCGAGCAGTACTTC.

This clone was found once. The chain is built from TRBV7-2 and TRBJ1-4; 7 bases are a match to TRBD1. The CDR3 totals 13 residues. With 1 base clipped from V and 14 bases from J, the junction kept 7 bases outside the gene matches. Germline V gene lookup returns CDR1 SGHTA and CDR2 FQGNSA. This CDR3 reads CASSLGTGEFLFF. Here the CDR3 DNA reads TGTGCCAGCAGCTTAGGGACAGGTGAATTCCTGTTTTTT.

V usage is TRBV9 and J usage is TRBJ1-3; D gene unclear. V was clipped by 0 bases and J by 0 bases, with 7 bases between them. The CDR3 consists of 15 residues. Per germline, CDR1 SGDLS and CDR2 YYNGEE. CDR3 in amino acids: CASSVVEGSGNTIYF. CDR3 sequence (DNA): TGTGCCAGCAGCGTAGTCGAGGGCTCTGGAAACACCATATATTTT.

The CDR3 protein is CASSLGQGDQPQHF. As DNA, the CDR3 is TGTGCCAGCAGCTTAGGACAGGGGGATCAGCCCCAGCATTTT. The chain is built from TRBV5-6 and TRBJ1-5; 10 positions agree with TRBD1. V gave up 2 bases and J gave up 5 bases; unmatched junction bases: 1. The CDR3 loop spans 14 amino acids. Germline lookup yields CDR1 SGHDT and CDR2 YYEEEE.

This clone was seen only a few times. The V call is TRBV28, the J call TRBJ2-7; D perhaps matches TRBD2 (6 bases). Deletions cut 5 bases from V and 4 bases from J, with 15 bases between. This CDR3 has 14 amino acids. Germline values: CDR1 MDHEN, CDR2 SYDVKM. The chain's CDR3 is CASSRPGGRYEQYF. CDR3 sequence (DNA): TGTGCCAGCAGTCGCCCCGGGGGAAGGTACGAGCAGTACTTC.